The rows below give T cell receptor beta chains drawn from one sample of a study of T cell responses to AZD1222 COVID-19 vaccine. Produced via immunoSEQ multiplex PCR; TCRdb's table is partial and in-frame only. The table shows about 81,000 clones, with about 91% occurring only once. Sequencing was performed on peripheral blood, taken 28 days after the second AZD1222 dose. The receptors derive from an adult who received the AZD1222 COVID-19 vaccine. Both conserved end residues are part of each CDR3. A D gene is named only where the DNA matches it firmly. Not all rows give a size; the values are once, few, many and, for expanded clones, a class.

d_gene	abundance	v_gene	j_gene	CDR3aa	CDR3nt
-	-	TRBV30	TRBJ1-1	CAWSVASTTEAFF	TGTGCCTGGAGTGTAGCGTCGACCACTGAAGCTTTCTTT
TRBD1	-	TRBV28	TRBJ2-7	CASSLPGTGSYEQYF	TGTGCCAGCAGTTTACCGGGGACAGGGTCCTACGAGCAGTACTTC
-	-	TRBV7-3	TRBJ2-7	CASSLASSVVPYEQYF	TGTGCCAGCAGCCTCGCATCATCGGTGGTCCCCTACGAGCAGTACTTC
TRBD1	-	TRBV10-3	TRBJ1-2	CASGTGGVYGYTF	TGTGCCAGCGGGACAGGGGGCGTCTATGGCTACACCTTC
-	-	TRBV9	TRBJ2-2	CASSVQGRDTGELFF	TGTGCCAGCAGCGTACAGGGTAGGGACACCGGGGAGCTGTTTTTT
-	-	TRBV4-1	TRBJ1-5	CASSQVQGKGNQPQHF	TGCGCCAGCAGCCAAGTCCAGGGGAAGGGCAATCAGCCCCAGCATTTT
-	-	TRBV27	TRBJ2-5	CASRFLTDGTQYF	TGTGCCAGCAGGTTTTTGACCGATGGGACCCAGTACTTC
-	-	TRBV28	TRBJ1-5	CASSFPTWPQHF	TGTGCCAGCAGTTTCCCGACATGGCCCCAGCATTTT
-	-	TRBV28	TRBJ1-2	CASSPPGRAKGYGYTF	TGTGCCAGCAGTCCCCCCGGACGGGCTAAGGGCTATGGCTACACCTTC
-	-	TRBV7-2	TRBJ1-5	CASSLRGSNQPQHF	TGTGCCAGCAGTCTCAGGGGATCCAATCAGCCCCAGCATTTT
TRBD2	-	TRBV7-9	TRBJ2-3	CASSPRHGTSADTQYF	TGTGCCAGCAGCCCTCGACACGGGACTAGCGCAGATACGCAGTATTTT
-	-	TRBV15	TRBJ2-5	CATSSDRYQETQYF	TGTGCCACCAGCAGTGACAGATACCAAGAGACCCAGTACTTC
TRBD2	-	TRBV29-1	TRBJ2-3	CSVAGGSVGDTQYF	TGCAGCGTTGCGGGGGGGTCAGTGGGAGATACGCAGTATTTT
TRBD1	-	TRBV7-6	TRBJ1-2	CASSPWTGGTYGYTF	TGTGCCAGCAGCCCCTGGACAGGGGGGACCTATGGCTACACCTTC
-	-	TRBV19	TRBJ1-2	CASSSQGASPNYGYTF	TGTGCCAGTAGTTCGCAGGGAGCCTCGCCTAACTATGGCTACACCTTC
-	-	TRBV2	TRBJ1-1	CASSEDAEAFF	TGTGCCAGCAGTGAAGATGCGGAAGCTTTCTTT
TRBD2	-	TRBV24-1	TRBJ2-5	CATSDPRLAGPQETQYF	TGTGCCACCAGTGATCCCCGACTAGCGGGGCCTCAAGAGACCCAGTACTTC
TRBD1	-	TRBV2	TRBJ1-3	CASSLGQASSGNTIYF	TGTGCCAGCAGTCTCGGACAGGCCAGCTCTGGAAACACCATATATTTT
-	-	TRBV4-2	TRBJ1-4	CASSQDRGGRGLFF	TGTGCCAGCAGCCAAGATAGGGGAGGGCGGGGACTGTTTTTT
TRBD1	-	TRBV18	TRBJ2-2	CASSTTGVSPTGELFF	TGTGCCAGCTCAACAACAGGGGTCAGCCCCACCGGGGAGCTGTTTTTT
-	-	TRBV27	TRBJ1-2	CASSPRGGRGYTF	TGTGCCAGCAGTCCGAGAGGGGGTCGGGGCTACACCTTC
TRBD1	-	TRBV2	TRBJ2-2	CASSEGTGMAGELFF	TGTGCCAGCAGTGAAGGGACAGGGATGGCCGGGGAGCTGTTTTTT
-	-	TRBV14	TRBJ1-4	CASTPGHEKLFF	TGTGCCAGCACTCCCGGGCACGAAAAACTGTTTTTT
-	-	TRBV29-1	TRBJ1-5	CSAKGDSNQPQHF	TGCAGCGCTAAGGGAGACAGCAATCAGCCCCAGCATTTT
-	once	TRBV10-2	TRBJ2-3	CASSRGPDTQYF	TGCGCCAGCAGTCGGGGGCCAGATACGCAGTATTTT
-	once	TRBV5-1	TRBJ1-5	CASSLSGTPNQPQHF	TGCGCCAGCAGCTTATCGGGGACTCCCAATCAGCCCCAGCATTTT
TRBD2	once	TRBV18	TRBJ2-2	CASSPPTSGREITGELFF	TGTGCCAGCTCACCACCGACTAGCGGGAGGGAAATCACCGGGGAGCTGTTTTTT
-	-	TRBV6-2/TRBV6-3	TRBJ1-5	CASSMGQPQHF	TGTGCCAGCAGCATGGGTCAGCCCCAGCATTTT
TRBD2	once	TRBV19	TRBJ2-1	CASSPTSGRRDEQFF	TGTGCCAGTAGTCCTACTAGCGGGAGGCGGGATGAGCAGTTCTTC
TRBD1	-	TRBV30	TRBJ2-7	CAWSVRQGANEQYF	TGTGCCTGGAGTGTAAGGCAGGGGGCCAACGAGCAGTACTTC
-	-	TRBV5-3	TRBJ2-5	CARSLCKEKETQYF	TGTGCCAGAAGCTTGTGCAAGGAAAAAGAGACCCAGTACTTC
-	-	TRBV4-3	TRBJ2-6	CASSQRPDYSGANVLTF	TGCGCCAGCAGCCAACGTCCAGACTACTCTGGGGCCAACGTCCTGACTTTC
-	-	TRBV18	TRBJ2-1	CASSAGEGRYNEQFF	TGTGCCAGCTCAGCAGGTGAGGGGCGGTACAATGAGCAGTTCTTC
-	-	TRBV19	TRBJ2-7	CASSMRGSSYEQYF	TGTGCCAGTAGTATGAGGGGCAGCTCCTACGAGCAGTACTTC
-	-	TRBV10-1	TRBJ1-4	CASSRQGTNEKLFF	TGCGCCAGCAGTCGTCAGGGGACTAATGAAAAACTGTTTTTT
-	-	TRBV15	TRBJ2-1	CATSRDNRGGDEQFF	TGTGCCACCAGCAGAGATAACAGGGGAGGGGATGAGCAGTTCTTC
TRBD1	-	TRBV28	TRBJ1-5	CASKTTGTANQPQHF	TGTGCCAGCAAGACTACCGGGACAGCTAATCAGCCCCAGCATTTT
TRBD2	-	TRBV29-1	TRBJ2-5	CSVATSGTGETQYF	TGCAGCGTCGCGACTAGCGGGACTGGAGAGACCCAGTACTTC
-	-	TRBV11-2	TRBJ1-1	CASTPGTYTEAFF	TGTGCCAGCACCCCGGGGACCTACACTGAAGCTTTCTTT
-	-	TRBV5-8	TRBJ2-7	CASSLGGVSYEQYF	TGTGCCAGCAGCTTGGGCGGGGTCTCCTACGAGCAGTACTTC
-	-	TRBV18	TRBJ1-5	CASSPPGGAPNQPQHF	TGTGCCAGCTCACCACCAGGAGGGGCCCCCAATCAGCCCCAGCATTTT
-	-	TRBV5-4	TRBJ2-6	CASSLEGSGANVLTF	TGTGCCAGCAGCTTGGAGGGGTCTGGGGCCAACGTCCTGACTTTC
-	-	TRBV4-2	TRBJ2-4	CASSQEQPKNIQYF	TGTGCCAGCAGCCAAGAACAGCCCAAAAACATTCAGTACTTC
-	once	TRBV30	TRBJ1-2	CAWRTSGHWDGYTF	TGTGCCTGGAGGACGTCAGGGCATTGGGATGGCTACACCTTC
TRBD2	-	TRBV6-2/TRBV6-3	TRBJ2-5	CASSPGSGRNQETQYF	TGTGCCAGCAGCCCGGGGAGCGGGAGGAATCAAGAGACCCAGTACTTC
-	-	TRBV11-3	TRBJ2-7	CASSLVRNELLPGYEQYF	TGTGCCAGCAGCTTAGTACGGAATGAGTTATTGCCCGGCTACGAGCAGTACTTC
-	-	TRBV9	TRBJ1-2	CASSVEDWRDYGYTF	TGTGCCAGCAGCGTAGAAGACTGGCGCGACTATGGCTACACCTTC
-	-	TRBV5-1	TRBJ2-5	CASSLVPKAGQETQYF	TGCGCCAGCAGCTTGGTCCCGAAGGCAGGCCAAGAGACCCAGTACTTC
-	once	TRBV19	TRBJ2-7	CASSILGSSYEQYF	TGTGCCAGTAGTATTCTCGGGAGCTCCTACGAGCAGTACTTC
TRBD1	-	TRBV5-4	TRBJ2-2	CASSRDSTGELFF	TGTGCCAGCAGCAGGGACAGCACCGGGGAGCTGTTTTTT
TRBD2	-	TRBV5-1	TRBJ2-3	CASSKGLAGDTQYF	TGCGCCAGCAGCAAGGGACTAGCGGGAGATACGCAGTATTTT
TRBD2	-	TRBV10-1	TRBJ2-1	CASSESASGAPYNEQFF	TGCGCCAGCAGTGAGTCGGCTAGCGGAGCGCCCTACAATGAGCAGTTCTTC
-	-	TRBV2	TRBJ1-1	CASRRGASTEAFF	TGTGCCAGCAGGAGGGGGGCGAGCACTGAAGCTTTCTTT
-	-	TRBV6-5	TRBJ2-6	CASSWGRSGANVLTF	TGTGCCAGCAGTTGGGGCCGCTCTGGGGCCAACGTCCTGACTTTC
-	-	TRBV9	TRBJ2-1	CASTRDVSSYNEQFF	TGTGCCAGCACTAGGGACGTAAGCTCCTACAATGAGCAGTTCTTC
-	-	TRBV19	TRBJ2-1	CASGGSGYNEQFF	TGTGCCAGCGGGGGTAGCGGTTACAATGAGCAGTTCTTC
TRBD1	-	TRBV9	TRBJ2-5	CASSVSGTGGQETQYF	TGTGCCAGCAGCGTATCCGGGACAGGGGGACAAGAGACCCAGTACTTC